Below, 32 T cell receptor beta chains from the same sample are listed, as sequenced in a study of T cell responses to AZD1222 COVID-19 vaccine. Using immunoSEQ multiplex PCR, the repertoire was profiled, and TCRdb retains in-frame clones only, with some absent. The sample contains over 150,000 clones, 90% to 95% of which appear only once. This specimen consisted of peripheral blood, obtained 28 days after the second dose of the MenACWY control vaccine. The receptor source for this set is an adult who received the MenACWY meningococcal vaccine as a control.

The chain employs TRBV7-2 and TRBJ2-5; no clear D. The CDR3 sequence is 17 residues long. Germline-derived CDR1 and CDR2 are SGHTA and FQGNSA. The V and J ends lost 4 bases and 5 bases respectively, with 23 bases between them. The CDR3 loop reads CASSSPSGRRTTETQYF. The CDR3 bases are TGTGCCAGCAGCTCCCCCTCCGGACGTCGCACCACGGAGACCCAGTACTTC.

V is TRBV7-2 and J is TRBJ2-3, with 14 bases fitting TRBD2. The CDR3 loop spans 16 amino acids. The ends lost 1 base at V and 7 bases at J; junction bases unmatched: 4. Germline V gene data show CDR1 as SGHTA and CDR2 as FQGNSA. CDR3 sequence: CASSLGLAGGVNTQYF. The CDR3 region has the DNA TGTGCCAGCAGCTTAGGACTAGCGGGGGGGGTTAATACGCAGTATTTT. The full variable domain, rest sourced from reference TRBV7-2 and TRBJ2-3, is GAGVSQSPSNKVTEKGKDVELRCDPISGHTALYWYRQSLGQGLEFLIYFQGNSAPDKSGLPSDRFSAERTGGSVSTLTIQRTQQEDSAVYLCASSLGLAGGVNTQYFGPGTRLTVL.

This chain joins TRBV18 and TRBJ2-1; 8 positions match TRBD2. Germline assignment: CDR1 KGHSH and CDR2 LQKENI. V gave up 0 bases and J gave up 13 bases; unmatched junction bases: 5. The CDR3 contains 13 residues. CDR3 residues: CASSPPSGLAQFF. CDR3 nucleotide sequence: TGTGCCAGCTCACCACCGAGCGGACTAGCACAGTTCTTC. Full variable domain (missing parts from reference TRBV18 and TRBJ2-1): NAGVMQNPRHLVRRRGQEARLRCSPMKGHSHVYWYRQLPEEGLKFMVYLQKENIIDESGMPKERFSAEFPKEGPSILRIQQVVRGDSAAYFCASSPPSGLAQFFGPGTRLTVL.

A note on this clone: In the same sample, other DNA sequences code for this CDR3. The chain carries TRBV12-3 or TRBV12-4 and TRBJ2-7, with D unresolved. The V end lost 6 bases, the J end lost 0 bases, and 3 bases lay between the germline ends. The CDR3 extends over 11 amino acids. Here the CDR3 reads CASSTSYEQYF. In nucleotides, the CDR3 is TGTGCCAGCAGCACCTCCTACGAGCAGTACTTC.

The chain employs TRBV19 and TRBJ1-4; 7 bases fit TRBD1. Germline CDR1 LNHDA, CDR2 SQIVND (reference sequence). This CDR3 region has 15 residues. With 8 bases clipped from V and 7 bases from J, the junction kept 13 bases outside the gene matches. In DNA, the CDR3 is TGTGCCAGTGGAACGAGGACAGGATTCGGTGAAAAACTGTTTTTT. As protein: CASGTRTGFGEKLFF.

This sequence joins TRBV19 and TRBJ2-7; no reliable D call. V lost 5 bases and J lost 0, with 11 bases in between. Germline V CDR1 and CDR2: LNHDA, SQIVND (reference sequence). The CDR3 extends over 14 amino acids. The CDR3 reads CASSETASSYEQYF. The DNA for the CDR3 is TGTGCCAGTAGTGAGACTGCGAGCTCCTACGAGCAGTACTTC.

J is TRBJ1-3 and V is TRBV10-1, with TRBD1 matching over 10 bases. J was trimmed by 4 bases and V by 2 bases; bases with no gene match: 8. The CDR3 length is 17 residues. CDR1 and CDR2 from the germline V gene are WNHNN and SYGVQD (reference sequence). This CDR3 reads CASSEGTGEGRGNTIYF. CDR3 DNA sequence: TGCGCCAGCAGTGAGGGGACAGGGGAGGGTCGGGGAAACACCATATATTTT.

The J gene is TRBJ1-2, the V gene TRBV28, with D possibly matching TRBD1 (5 bases). Germline-derived CDR1 and CDR2 are MDHEN and SYDVKM. This CDR3 contains 15 residues. The germline V and J ends were trimmed by 5 bases and 4 bases, with 17 bases remaining between them. The CDR3 coding sequence is TGTGCCAGCAGTCCGATGGGGCAGGGAAGCTATGGCTACACCTTC. Protein: CASSPMGQGSYGYTF.

This clone was recorded once. The genes are TRBV6-5 and TRBJ2-1; D tentatively reads TRBD1 or TRBD2 (6 bases each). With 2 bases removed from V and 4 bases from J, the gap between germline ends came to 12 bases. The germline CDR1 and CDR2 sequences are MNHEY and SVGAGI. This CDR3 has 15 amino acids. CDR3 amino acids: CASSYVEGVYNEQFF. The DNA for the CDR3 is TGTGCCAGCAGTTACGTGGAGGGGGTTTACAATGAGCAGTTCTTC.

The chain combines TRBV5-4 with TRBJ1-3; D gene unclear. The ends were cut back, 3 bases at V and 4 bases at J, with 8 bases in the middle. This CDR3 is built from 13 residues. CDR1 and CDR2 (germline): SGHNT, YYREEE (reference sequence). CDR3 coding DNA: TGTGCCAGCAGCTCCCGCACCGGAAACACCATATATTTT. Translation gives CASSSRTGNTIYF.

This chain links TRBV5-5 with TRBJ1-5; D is uncertain. There are 13 residues in the CDR3. Germline V CDR1 and CDR2: SGHKS, YYEKEE (reference sequence). Trimming removed 2 bases from V and 1 base from J, with 4 bases in between. CDR3 amino acids: CASSFFSNQPQHF. As DNA, the CDR3 is TGTGCCAGCAGCTTTTTCAGCAATCAGCCCCAGCATTTT.

This clone was observed once. As DNA, the CDR3 is TGTGCCAGCAGCGACGGACAGTACAATGAGCAGTTCTTC. The encoded protein is CASSDGQYNEQFF. The genes are TRBV7-9 and TRBJ2-1, with D possibly being TRBD1 (6 bases). Germline CDR1 reads SEHNR; CDR2 reads FQNEAQ (reference sequence). This CDR3 contains 13 residues. The V end lost 5 bases, the J end lost 4 bases, and 9 bases lay between the germline ends.

The CDR3 sequence: CASSNLYTGYTF. Here the CDR3 DNA reads TGTGCCAGCAGTAACCTATACACTGGCTACACCTTC. The chain carries TRBV6-5 and TRBJ1-2; D remains ambiguous. The germline V gene has CDR1 MNHEY and CDR2 SVGAGI. The CDR3 is made up of 12 amino acids. V was shortened by 5 bases and J by 7 bases, with 11 bases between the two germline ends.

This clone came up once. The V gene is TRBV18, the J gene TRBJ1-1, with D hard to call. CDR3 length equals 14 residues. Looked up from germline, CDR1 is KGHSH and CDR2 is LQKENI. V was trimmed by 6 bases and J by 2 bases, leaving 13 bases between them. In nucleotides, the CDR3 is TGTGCCAGCTCCGTTTCTACAGAAAACACTGAAGCTTTCTTT. Its protein is CASSVSTENTEAFF.

V usage is TRBV4-3 and J usage is TRBJ1-4, with unresolved D. The CDR3 has 15 residues. The V gene's germline CDR1 is LGHNA and CDR2 YSLEER. Trimming pared 3 bases from V and 5 bases from J, leaving 13 bases between. CDR3: CASSQAERSNEKLFF. The DNA of the CDR3 is TGCGCCAGCAGCCAGGCGGAGCGGTCGAATGAAAAACTGTTTTTT.

The chain combines TRBV20-1 with TRBJ2-7, with D maybe TRBD2 (5 bases). CDR1 and CDR2 (germline): DFQATT, SNEGSKA (reference sequence). This CDR3 is 11 amino acids long. The V end lost 7 bases, the J end lost 6 bases, and 13 bases lay between the germline ends. CDR3 residues: CSVTGIREQYF. CDR3 coding DNA: TGCAGTGTAACCGGGATCCGCGAGCAGTACTTC.

The chain carries TRBV5-6 and TRBJ2-7; TRBD1 might be the D (5 bases). Trimming cost V 2 bases and J 2 bases, with 8 bases left between them. This CDR3 is built from 13 residues. Germline CDR1 is SGHDT and CDR2 is YYEEEE. This CDR3 is CASSLSGPYEQYF. The DNA of the CDR3 is TGTGCCAGCAGCTTATCAGGGCCCTACGAGCAGTACTTC.

The genes are TRBV18 and TRBJ1-1; a possible D gene is TRBD1 (6 bases). The V gene's germline CDR1 is KGHSH and CDR2 LQKENI. The CDR3 runs 16 residues. V dropped 5 bases and J dropped 0 bases, with 16 bases sitting between them. Here the CDR3 reads CASSAGQSQLNTEAFF. In DNA, the CDR3 is TGTGCCAGCTCAGCTGGACAGAGCCAACTGAACACTGAAGCTTTCTTT.

The CDR3 region is CASRAIGDSNQPQHF. In DNA form, the CDR3 reads TGCGCCAGCAGGGCAATCGGGGATAGCAATCAGCCCCAGCATTTT. This chain joins TRBV23-1 and TRBJ1-5; unclear D gene. TRBV23-1 falls under the ORF class, with uncertain function. The length of the CDR3 is 15 residues. The V end was cut by 6 bases, the J end by 0 bases, with 12 bases between.

The chain is built from TRBV5-1 and TRBJ1-5; no clear D. The CDR3 has 14 amino acids. The germline V gene encodes CDR1 SGHRS and CDR2 YFSETQ. V lost 1 base and J 0 bases, leaving 5 bases between the germline ends. CDR3 nucleotides: TGCGCCAGCAGCTTGCGGCATAGCAATCAGCCCCAGCATTTT. Protein product: CASSLRHSNQPQHF.

The chain joins TRBV12-3 or TRBV12-4 to TRBJ2-7; D remains unclear. This CDR3 contains 13 residues. Trimming removed 3 bases from V and 2 bases from J, with 8 bases in between. The CDR3 here is CASSFTWTYEQYF. The CDR3 DNA reads as TGTGCCAGCAGTTTCACCTGGACCTACGAGCAGTACTTC.

The chain employs TRBV13 and TRBJ2-2, with D perhaps matching TRBD1 (5 bases). Between the trimmed V and J ends, which lost 1 base and 7 bases, there was a span of 7 bases. Germline V lookup: CDR1 PRHDT, CDR2 FYEKMQ (reference sequence). The CDR3 consists of 13 residues. The CDR3 nucleotides are TGTGCCAGCAGCTTAGAAGGGGTCGGGGAGCTGTTTTTT. Amino acids: CASSLEGVGELFF.

This chain joins TRBV18 and TRBJ1-1, with D possibly being TRBD1 (6 bases). V lost 3 bases, J lost 0 bases, and 14 bases lay in between. CDR3 length: 16 residues. Germline V gene sequence: CDR1 KGHSH, CDR2 LQKENI. The chain's CDR3 is CASSPLLTGMNTEAFF. The CDR3 DNA follows: TGTGCCAGCTCACCCCTCCTGACAGGAATGAACACTGAAGCTTTCTTT. The entire variable domain, with the rest obtained from reference TRBV18 and TRBJ1-1, is as follows: NAGVMQNPRHLVRRRGQEARLRCSPMKGHSHVYWYRQLPEEGLKFMVYLQKENIIDESGMPKERFSAEFPKEGPSILRIQQVVRGDSAAYFCASSPLLTGMNTEAFFGQGTRLTVV.

The rearrangement joins TRBV11-2 to TRBJ1-3, with D possibly being TRBD1 (5 bases). This CDR3 region has 15 residues. Germline assignment: CDR1 SGHAT and CDR2 FQNNGV. Deletions cut 0 bases from V and 0 bases from J, with 6 bases between. The CDR3 sequence: CASSLDRASGNTIYF. CDR3 nucleotides: TGTGCCAGCAGCTTAGACAGGGCCTCTGGAAACACCATATATTTT.

V usage is TRBV5-1 and J usage is TRBJ1-1; D is perhaps TRBD1 (5 bases). V shed 0 bases and J shed 1 base, with 10 bases lying between them. Germline V gene sequence: CDR1 SGHRS, CDR2 YFSETQ. The CDR3 spans 15 residues. CDR3 bases: TGCGCCAGCAGCTTGGAGAATCAGGGGAACACTGAAGCTTTCTTT. It translates to CASSLENQGNTEAFF.

This clone appeared a single time. The chain joins TRBV12-3 or TRBV12-4 to TRBJ1-2; tentatively, D is TRBD1 (5 bases). This CDR3 is built from 13 residues. Trimming left V 6 bases short and J 7 bases short, with 15 bases between. The CDR3 region is CASSSIPQGGYTF. The DNA of the CDR3 is TGTGCCAGCAGCTCAATACCCCAGGGTGGCTACACCTTC.

V usage is TRBV5-1 and J usage is TRBJ2-2, with 9 bases fitting TRBD1. Germline lookup yields CDR1 SGHRS and CDR2 YFSETQ. V shed 3 bases and J 5 bases; nucleotides not matched to a gene: 2. CDR3 length: 14 amino acids. The CDR3: CASSWGQGTGELFF. The CDR3 region has the DNA TGCGCCAGCAGCTGGGGACAGGGAACCGGGGAGCTGTTTTTT.

The chain couples TRBV6-6 to TRBJ1-2; D ambiguous. Per the germline V gene, CDR1 is MNHNY and CDR2 is SVGAGI (reference sequence). The CDR3 is made up of 13 amino acids. V shed 0 bases and J shed 5 bases, with 7 bases lying between them. CDR3 DNA sequence: TGTGCCAGCAGTTACTCGGAACAGTATGGCTACACCTTC. Its translation is CASSYSEQYGYTF.

The V call is TRBV29-1, the J call TRBJ1-1, with D unclear. Per germline, CDR1 SQVTM and CDR2 ANQGSEA. This CDR3 comprises 10 residues. V dropped 5 bases and J dropped 4 bases, with 5 bases sitting between them. CDR3 sequence: CSVLITEAFF. The CDR3 bases are TGCAGCGTTTTGATCACTGAAGCTTTCTTT.

The CDR3 sequence: CASSYSAGGPQNIQYF. The CDR3 DNA is TGTGCCAGCAGTTACTCGGCGGGGGGGCCCCAAAACATTCAGTACTTC. The chain employs TRBV6-2 or TRBV6-3 and TRBJ2-4; the match to TRBD2 covers 9 bases. CDR1 and CDR2 (germline): MNHEY, SVGEGT. Unmatched junction bases numbered 5, after V lost 0 bases and J lost 5 bases. This CDR3 spans 16 amino acids.

The gene calls are TRBV6-5 and TRBJ2-5; D may be TRBD2 (5 bases). The CDR3 covers 13 residues. Trimming took 4 bases from V and 7 from J, leaving 13 bases between them. Per the germline V gene, CDR1 is MNHEY and CDR2 is SVGAGI. The CDR3 DNA sequence: TGTGCCAGCAGTTTACCTCCAGGAGGGACCCAGTACTTC. This translates into CASSLPPGGTQYF.

CDR3 nucleotides: TGTGCCAGCAGTCAGAGCTCTGGGGCCAACGTCCTGACTTTC. It is translated as CASSQSSGANVLTF. The chain combines TRBV27 with TRBJ2-6; D gene unclear. There are 14 residues in the CDR3. The germline V and J ends were trimmed by 5 bases and 0 bases, with 5 bases remaining between them. CDR1 is MNHEY, CDR2 SMNVEV, per germline (reference sequence).